This TCR beta chain was retrieved from a study of T cells in Graves' hyperthyroidism and ophthalmopathy. This clonotype was counted once. What it recognizes is unknown. Germline CDR1 is SQVTM and CDR2 is ANQGSEA. CDR3 length: 12 amino acids. V was pared by 5 bases and J by 11 bases, with 8 bases of the junction left unmatched. Stable disease denoted Graves' hyperthyroidism without ophthalmopathy progression within 18 months. The PBMCs were taken from roughly 9.3 ml of fresh peripheral blood. TCR beta CDR3 region amplification was performed from RNA transcripts. Initially, a first-round RT-PCR of the TCR CDR3 employed the HTBI primer set. Using its own MiXCR run on the multiplex PCR reads, TCRdb lists one record per CDR3 protein. The sample includes approximately 600,000 distinct CDR3 sequences, 16% seen only once; the top ten take 3% to 4.5%. Study-level points and caveats: Model-based prediction identified ophthalmopathy a median 6.5 months prior to its onset.

The sample taken for sequencing was blood. The J gene is TRBJ1-5, the V gene TRBV29-1; 8 nucleotides match TRBD1. This TCR was sampled from a woman in her twenties or thirties with Graves' hyperthyroidism. The CDR3 region is CSVIQGDESQHF. Written as DNA, the CDR3 is TGCAGCGTTATACAGGGGGACGAATCCCAGCATTTT.